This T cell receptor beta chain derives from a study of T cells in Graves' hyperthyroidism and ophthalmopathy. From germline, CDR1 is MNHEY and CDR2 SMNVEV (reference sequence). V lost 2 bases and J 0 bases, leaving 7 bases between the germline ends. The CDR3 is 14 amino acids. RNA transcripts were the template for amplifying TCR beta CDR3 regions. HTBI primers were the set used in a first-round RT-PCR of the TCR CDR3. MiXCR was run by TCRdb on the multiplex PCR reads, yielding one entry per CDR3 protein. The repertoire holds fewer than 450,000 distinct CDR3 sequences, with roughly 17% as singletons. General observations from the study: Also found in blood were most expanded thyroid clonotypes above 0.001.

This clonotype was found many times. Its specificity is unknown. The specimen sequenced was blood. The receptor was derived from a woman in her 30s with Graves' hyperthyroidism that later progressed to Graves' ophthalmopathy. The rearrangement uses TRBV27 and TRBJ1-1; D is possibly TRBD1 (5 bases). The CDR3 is CASSLEGMNTEAFF. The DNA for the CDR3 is TGTGCCAGCAGTTTAGAGGGGATGAACACTGAAGCTTTCTTT.